This is a list of T cell receptor beta chains from one sample in a study of blood T cell repertoires in COVID-19. Generated by immunoSEQ multiplex PCR, the TCRdb table keeps only in-frame clones and is missing some. Counted here are a few hundred thousand clones, 84% occurring once; the ten biggest clones make up roughly 1.4%. Source material: peripheral blood. Receptors originate from a woman aged 40 to 49 who had recovered from COVID-19. Each CDR3 is given with its conserved first and last residue. Clone size is shown for a subset of rows, as once, few, many or a class of expanded clone.

J gene | V gene | clone size | CDR3 protein
TRBJ2-5 | TRBV11-2 | NA | CASSSRDRGRETQYF
TRBJ2-7 | TRBV5-1 | NA | CASSLAPGLEDEQYF
TRBJ1-6 | TRBV28 | NA | CATQRPGRGALHF
TRBJ2-3 | TRBV7-9 | NA | CASSLGLAGEDTQYF
TRBJ1-5 | TRBV2 | NA | CASRGKGVSQPQHF
TRBJ1-2 | TRBV3-1/TRBV3-2 | NA | CASSQGVQAGGYTF
TRBJ2-1 | TRBV11-2 | NA | CASSSRGNSYNEQFF
TRBJ2-5 | TRBV2 | NA | CASSEWTTGVETQYF
TRBJ2-7 | TRBV27 | NA | CASSLYLAPSYEQYF
TRBJ1-1 | TRBV18 | once | CASSPPGTGGPNTEAFF
TRBJ2-1 | TRBV29-1 | NA | CSVENLRDNEQFF
TRBJ2-3 | TRBV3-1/TRBV3-2 | NA | CASSQNSVRTQYF
TRBJ2-5 | TRBV5-1 | NA | CASSLPAGPGETQYF
TRBJ2-4 | TRBV3-1/TRBV3-2 | NA | CASSLPAGGIQYF
TRBJ1-2 | TRBV7-9 | NA | CASSLGARDYGYTF
TRBJ2-1 | TRBV11-2 | NA | CASSPDRNEQFF
TRBJ1-5 | TRBV28 | NA | CASSDRNWDNQPQHF
TRBJ2-5 | TRBV2 | NA | CASSVRSQYF
TRBJ2-2 | TRBV9 | NA | CASSVATVTGELFF
TRBJ1-5 | TRBV7-2 | NA | CASSLGQLNQPQHF
TRBJ1-2 | TRBV5-4 | NA | CASSPTGNANYGYTF
TRBJ2-1 | TRBV4-1 | NA | CASSHNRGQLGNEQFF
TRBJ1-4 | TRBV7-9 | once | CASSFGTGYEKLFF